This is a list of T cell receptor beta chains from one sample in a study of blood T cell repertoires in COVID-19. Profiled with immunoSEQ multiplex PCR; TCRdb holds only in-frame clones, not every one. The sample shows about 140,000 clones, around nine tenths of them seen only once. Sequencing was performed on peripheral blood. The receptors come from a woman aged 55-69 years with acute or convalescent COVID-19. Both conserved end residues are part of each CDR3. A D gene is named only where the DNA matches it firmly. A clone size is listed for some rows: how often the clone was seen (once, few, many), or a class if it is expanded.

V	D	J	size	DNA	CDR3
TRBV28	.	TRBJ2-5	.	TGTGCCAGCAGACAGTTGCAAGAGACCCAGTACTTC	CASRQLQETQYF
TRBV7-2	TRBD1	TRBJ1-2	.	TGTGCCAGCAGCTTTCATAGACAGGGTGGCGGCTACACCTTC	CASSFHRQGGGYTF
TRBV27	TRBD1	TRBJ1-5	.	TGTGCCAGCAGCCTAACAGGGGGGCATCAGCCCCAGCATTTT	CASSLTGGHQPQHF
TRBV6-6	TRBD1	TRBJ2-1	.	TGTGCCAGCAGGGGGACAGGGGATACGGGTGAGCAGTTCTTC	CASRGTGDTGEQFF
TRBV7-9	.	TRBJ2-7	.	TGTGCCAGCAGCTCCGCCAGGGGCGCCTACGAGCAGTACTTC	CASSSARGAYEQYF
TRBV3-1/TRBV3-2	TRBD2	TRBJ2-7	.	TGTGCCAGCAGCCAAGGCGGGAGCTACCCTCGGAACGAGCAGTACTTC	CASSQGGSYPRNEQYF
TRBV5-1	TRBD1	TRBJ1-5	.	TGCGCCAGCAGCCTTGACAGGGGAGGTCAGCCCCAGCATTTT	CASSLDRGGQPQHF
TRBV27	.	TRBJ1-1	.	TGTGCCAGCAGTTTTTACAGCATGAACACTGAAGCTTTCTTT	CASSFYSMNTEAFF
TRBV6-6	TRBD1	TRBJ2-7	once	TGTGCCAGCAGCCCCTCACCCGACAGGGCCCACGAGCAGTACTTC	CASSPSPDRAHEQYF
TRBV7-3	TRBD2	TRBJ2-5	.	TGTGCCAGCAGCTTAAGCGCGACTAGCGGGAAAGAGACCCAGTACTTC	CASSLSATSGKETQYF
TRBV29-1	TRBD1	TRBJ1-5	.	TGCAGCGTTGTCACAGGGGGTGGTCAGCCCCAGCATTTT	CSVVTGGGQPQHF
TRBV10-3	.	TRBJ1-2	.	TGTGCCATCAGTGAAGACAGGCCCCAAAGGGGAGCTAACTATGGCTACACCTTC	CAISEDRPQRGANYGYTF
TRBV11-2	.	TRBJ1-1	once	TGTGCCAGCAGCCATATGATCGGACAGAACACTGAAGCTTTCTTT	CASSHMIGQNTEAFF
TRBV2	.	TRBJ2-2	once	TGTGCCAGCAATCTGGGCGGGGCCGGGGAGCTGTTTTTT	CASNLGGAGELFF
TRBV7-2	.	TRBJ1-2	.	TGTGCCAGCAGCTTAGCCAGGGACTATGGCTACACCTTC	CASSLARDYGYTF
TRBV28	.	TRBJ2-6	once	TGTGCCAGCAGCGGAGGGTTAGGTGGGGCCAACGTCCTGACTTTC	CASSGGLGGANVLTF
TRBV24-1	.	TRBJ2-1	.	TGTGCCACCAGTGCCAGGGCCACCTACAATGAGCAGTTCTTC	CATSARATYNEQFF
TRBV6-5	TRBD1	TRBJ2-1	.	TGTGCCAGCAGTTTGGACAGGCAAGGGTACAATGAGCAGTTCTTC	CASSLDRQGYNEQFF
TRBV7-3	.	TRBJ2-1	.	TGTGCCAGCAGCTTAACGAGGAACGTTAATGAGCAGTTCTTC	CASSLTRNVNEQFF
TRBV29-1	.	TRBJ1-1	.	TGCAGCGTCGCCAACCCCTCGAGCAGGGTGAACACTGAAGCTTTCTTT	CSVANPSSRVNTEAFF
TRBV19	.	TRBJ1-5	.	TGTGCCAGTAGACCGCGAGATACAGGGATCAATCAGCCCCAGCATTTT	CASRPRDTGINQPQHF
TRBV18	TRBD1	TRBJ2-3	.	TGTGCCAGCTCACCAAGGGACAGGGGGTTTGCAGATACGCAGTATTTT	CASSPRDRGFADTQYF
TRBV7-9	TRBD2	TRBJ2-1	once	TGTGCCAGCACACTCTCCCCGGGACTAGCGGGGTTGAGCTCCTACAATGAGCAGTTCTTC	CASTLSPGLAGLSSYNEQFF
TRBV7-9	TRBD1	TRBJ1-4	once	TGTGCCAGCAGCCCCCACAGGGGCGGCAATGAAAAACTGTTTTTT	CASSPHRGGNEKLFF
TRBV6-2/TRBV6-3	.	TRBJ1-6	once	TGTGCCAGCAGTCCCCGGGGGTACGGGAATTCACCCCTCCACTTT	CASSPRGYGNSPLHF
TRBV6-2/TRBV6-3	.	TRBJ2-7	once	TGTGCCAGCAGTTACTCGACTAATACAGAACCTACGTACGAGCAGTACTTC	CASSYSTNTEPTYEQYF
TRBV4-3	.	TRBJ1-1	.	TGCGCCAGCAGCCAAGAGTACGGGAGGATCGCTGAAGCTTTCTTT	CASSQEYGRIAEAFF
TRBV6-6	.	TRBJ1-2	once	TGTGCCAGCAGTTACGATTTGGGGGCCGACATAGGCTACACCTTC	CASSYDLGADIGYTF